The 10 T cell receptor beta chains below come from one sample, sequenced in a study of beta chain features in type 1 diabetes. The authors reverse transcribed all of the isolated RNA, so sequencing captured expressed TCRB transcripts. Data came from immunoSEQ multiplex PCR; TCRdb stores just in-frame clones and leaves some out. The sample has more than 110,000 clones; about 7% are singletons. Material: central memory CD4+ T cells from blood. The receptors come from a woman under 40 in good health.

This clone came up many times. The genes are TRBV7-9 and TRBJ1-5; D remains ambiguous. V lost 5 bases to trimming and J lost 0 bases, with 11 bases between them. CDR3 length: 15 amino acids. Germline V gives CDR1 SEHNR, CDR2 FQNEAQ (reference sequence). CDR3 in DNA: TGTGCCAGCAGCCAAGGACTGGATAGCAATCAGCCCCAGCATTTT. This translates into CASSQGLDSNQPQHF. The entire variable domain, with the rest obtained from reference TRBV7-9 and TRBJ1-5, is as follows: DTGVSQNPRHKITKRGQNVTFRCDPISEHNRLYWYRQTLGQGPEFLTYFQNEAQLEKSRLLSDRFSAERPKGSFSTLEIQRTEQGDSAMYLCASSQGLDSNQPQHFGDGTRLSIL.

The chain employs TRBV19 and TRBJ1-2, with 7 nucleotides matching TRBD1. With 8 bases clipped from V and 1 base from J, the junction kept 7 bases outside the gene matches. This CDR3 has 14 amino acids. CDR1 is LNHDA, CDR2 SQIVND, per germline (reference sequence). The chain's CDR3 is CASGDSGDNYGYTF. DNA for the CDR3: TGTGCCAGTGGGGACAGTGGAGATAACTATGGCTACACCTTC.

V gene TRBV5-1 combines with J gene TRBJ2-7; 8 bases agree with TRBD1. V lost 4 bases, J lost 6 bases, and 15 bases stayed unmatched. The germline V gene has CDR1 SGHRS and CDR2 YFSETQ. The CDR3 consists of 16 residues. The CDR3 sequence is CASSRLGDRNSGEQYF. The CDR3 DNA reads as TGCGCCAGCAGCCGGCTGGGGGACAGGAATTCGGGCGAGCAGTACTTC.

The chain combines TRBV4-3 with TRBJ2-1; 8 bases line up with TRBD1. V lost 5 bases and J lost 8; bases outside the gene matches: 11. This CDR3 has 15 residues. Germline V lookup: CDR1 LGHNA, CDR2 YSLEER. The CDR3 region is CASSYHRGTGDEQFF. CDR3 coding DNA: TGCGCCAGCAGCTACCACAGGGGGACGGGGGATGAGCAGTTCTTC.

This clone was counted at least ten times. This chain uses TRBV28 with TRBJ2-7; 12 bases match TRBD1. Germline CDR1 MDHEN, CDR2 SYDVKM. This CDR3 contains 15 residues. The J segment lost 2 bases and the V segment lost 7 bases, leaving 6 bases of the junction unmatched. The CDR3: CASTRGQGAPYEQYF. CDR3 coding DNA: TGTGCCAGCACGAGGGGACAGGGGGCCCCCTACGAGCAGTACTTC.

This clone has a handful of counts. This chain uses TRBV6-1 with TRBJ1-2; 7 bases fit TRBD1. Germline V gene data show CDR1 as MNHNS and CDR2 as SASEGT. The CDR3 has 14 amino acids. Trimming at V came to 8 bases and at J to 0 bases, leaving 6 bases not matched to a gene. As DNA, the CDR3 is TGTGCCAGCTGCAGGGACAGCTCTAACTATGGCTACACCTTC. As protein: CASCRDSSNYGYTF.

A note on this clone: A much larger clone sits a single nucleotide away, making a read error possible. The chain couples TRBV7-9 to TRBJ2-7, with TRBD1 matching over 9 bases. This CDR3 is built from 13 residues. In germline, CDR1 is SEHNR, CDR2 FQNEAQ (reference sequence). V lost 5 bases, J lost 3 bases, and 2 bases stayed unmatched. The DNA of the CDR3 is TGTGCCAGCAGCAAGGGACAGGGCTACGAGCAGTACTTC. It encodes CASSKGQGYEQYF.

The gene calls are TRBV10-3 and TRBJ2-7; 10 bases are a match to TRBD2. The CDR3 is 15 residues long. The V and J ends lost 6 bases and 4 bases, in that order; junction bases with no gene match: 9. CDR1 and CDR2 from the germline V gene are ENHRY and SYGVKD. CDR3 DNA: TGTGCCATCAGACCCCTCGGAGCGGGAGGGTACGAGCAGTACTTC. Its translation is CAIRPLGAGGYEQYF.

This clone appeared a few times. The V gene is TRBV5-1, the J gene TRBJ2-7, with 10 bases lining up with TRBD2. Germline loops: CDR1 SGHRS, CDR2 YFSETQ. V was clipped by 9 bases and J by 7 bases; unmatched bases: 10. This CDR3 spans 13 amino acids. The CDR3 sequence: CAIALAGAGEQYF. DNA for the CDR3: TGCGCCATCGCCCTAGCGGGAGCGGGTGAGCAGTACTTC.

The chain links TRBV28 to TRBJ2-7, with D tentatively TRBD2 (6 bases). Germline CDR1 reads MDHEN; CDR2 reads SYDVKM. The CDR3 consists of 15 residues. The V end lost 2 bases, the J end lost 0 bases, and 11 bases lay between the germline ends. The CDR3 protein is CASSLIAVNSYEQYF. The CDR3 bases are TGTGCCAGCAGTTTAATAGCGGTAAACTCCTACGAGCAGTACTTC.